This TCR beta chain was identified in a study of cytomegalovirus exposure and HLA in healthy donors. Study outcomes and limitations: In a later analysis, specific HLA alleles were associated with 15,000 to 20,000 TCR beta sequences at a 0.05 false discovery rate. The study reported that TCR beta sequences accurately predicted HLA-A and HLA-B alleles in most subjects. In a later analysis, an Asian-associated ancestry cluster reportedly showed fewer N-insertions than the roughly 730-donor mean. Earlier analysis looked at TCR beta V segments, and most were productive about 90% or about 30% of the time.

In germline, CDR1 is GTSNPN, CDR2 SVGIG (reference sequence). Trimming took 4 bases from V and 1 from J, leaving 10 bases between them. CDR3 length: 14 amino acids. PCR employed 60 Vbeta and 13 Jbeta primers. Here immunoSEQ multiplex PCR was the method, and the copy in TCRdb shows in-frame clones only, minus some. Among 18,000 or so clones listed, 65% to 75% were seen once. This clone was seen only a few times. Its specificity is unknown. Sequencing used PBMCs. The chain combines TRBV30 with TRBJ1-4, with D perhaps TRBD1 (6 bases). This sequence originates from a man aged 18-30 years in good health and CMV-seronegative. CDR3 in DNA: TGTGCCTGGAACAAGGGACAAACTAATGAAAAACTGTTTTTT. Protein sequence: CAWNKGQTNEKLFF.